The entry below describes one TCR beta chain. Germline V gives CDR1 SGDLS, CDR2 YYNGEE. The ends were cut back, 0 bases at V and 7 bases at J, with 13 bases in the middle. This CDR3 has 15 residues. Assay used: immunoSEQ multiplex PCR; TCRdb lists only in-frame clones, some missing. The sample consists of around 130,000 clones, over 85% of them appearing once. This sample was taken from a study of control samples from healthy donors and cancer patients. Sequenced input: blood. This chain joins TRBV9 and TRBJ2-2; weak D call: TRBD2 (6 bases). This sequence originates from a man younger than 45 in good health. DNA for the CDR3: TGTGCCAGCAGCGTAGGACTAGATTATGGCGGGGAGCTGTTTTTT. This sequence encodes CASSVGLDYGGELFF.